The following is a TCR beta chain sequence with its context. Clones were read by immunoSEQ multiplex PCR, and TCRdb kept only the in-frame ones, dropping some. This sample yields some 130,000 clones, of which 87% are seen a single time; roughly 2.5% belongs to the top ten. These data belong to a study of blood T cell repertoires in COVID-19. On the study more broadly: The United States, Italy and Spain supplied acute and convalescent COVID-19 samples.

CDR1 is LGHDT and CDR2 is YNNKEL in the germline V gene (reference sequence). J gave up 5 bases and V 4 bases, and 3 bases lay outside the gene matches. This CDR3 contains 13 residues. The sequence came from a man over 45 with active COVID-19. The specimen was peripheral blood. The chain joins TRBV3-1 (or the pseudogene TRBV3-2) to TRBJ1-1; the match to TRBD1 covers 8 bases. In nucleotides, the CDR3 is TGTGCCAGCAGCCCAAGACAGGGGACTGAAGCTTTCTTT. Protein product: CASSPRQGTEAFF.